This T cell receptor beta chain was profiled in a study of T-cell reconstitution after alpha-beta-depleted transplantation in children (TCRdb year 2016). Concerning the study at large: The study quantitatively tracked T-cell immune reconstitution after TCRalphabeta/CD19-depleted allogeneic hematopoietic cell transplantation in children using TCR repertoire profiling.

The library relied on PCR. The data were produced on an Illumina HiSeq 2500. To normalize quantification of the TCRbeta repertoire, the TCR libraries were built with molecular barcoding that relied on unique molecular identifiers. The public reads were reanalyzed by TCRdb: fastp trimming at Q25, MiXCR alignment, in-frame beta chains only. Rows merge per CDR3 protein into single entries with the most common DNA and genes. The table for this sample lists around 480,000 distinct CDR3 sequences; around a third of them were counted only once. In total, the top ten clones hold about 2.3% of the sample. To note about this clonotype: Its antigen is still unknown. No much larger clonotype is one base removed from it; base qualities were not supplied.

V lost 4 bases and J lost 4 bases; the stretch between them is 11 bases long. The CDR3 runs 13 amino acids, cysteine and phenylalanine included. Left in the record is the CDR3 DNA by itself, 39 bases read in frame from the first base. The germline V gene (reference sequence) provides CDR1 SGHAT and CDR2 FQDESV. Here the sequenced sample was PBMCs from the stem cell graft donor, taken from the stem cell graft. Recombination linked TRBV11-1 to TRBJ2-7, and possibly TRBD1, on 5 matching bases. The receptor comes from a human donor who donated a stem cell graft to a child with aplastic anemia. The CDR3 region: CASSSNPGYEQYF. In nucleotide form, the sequence is TGTGCCAGCAGCTCTAACCCAGGGTACGAGCAGTACTTC.